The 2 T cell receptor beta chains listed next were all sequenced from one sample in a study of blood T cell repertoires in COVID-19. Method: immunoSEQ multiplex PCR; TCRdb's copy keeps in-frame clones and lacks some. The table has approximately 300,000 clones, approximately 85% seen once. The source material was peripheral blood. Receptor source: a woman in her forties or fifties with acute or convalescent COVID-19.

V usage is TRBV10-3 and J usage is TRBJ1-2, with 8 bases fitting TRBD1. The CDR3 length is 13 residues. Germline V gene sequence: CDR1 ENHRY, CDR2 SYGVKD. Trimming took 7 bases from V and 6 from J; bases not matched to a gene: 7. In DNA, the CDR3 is TGTGCCATCACGTACGGACAGGGTGATGGCTACACCTTC. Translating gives CAITYGQGDGYTF.

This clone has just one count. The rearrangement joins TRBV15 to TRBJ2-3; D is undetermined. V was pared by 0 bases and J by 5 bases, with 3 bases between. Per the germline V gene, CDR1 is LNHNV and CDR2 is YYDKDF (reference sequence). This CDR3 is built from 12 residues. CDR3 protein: CATSRDKDTQYF. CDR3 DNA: TGTGCCACCAGCAGAGACAAAGATACGCAGTATTTT.